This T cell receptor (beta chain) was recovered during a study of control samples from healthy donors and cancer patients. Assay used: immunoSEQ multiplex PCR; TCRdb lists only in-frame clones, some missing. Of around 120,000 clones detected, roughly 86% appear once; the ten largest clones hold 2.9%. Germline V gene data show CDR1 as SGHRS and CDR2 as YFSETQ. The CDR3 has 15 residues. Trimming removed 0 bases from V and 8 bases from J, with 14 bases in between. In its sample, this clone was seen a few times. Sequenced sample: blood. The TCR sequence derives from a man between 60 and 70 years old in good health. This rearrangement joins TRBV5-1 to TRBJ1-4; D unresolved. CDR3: CASSLEGNSEEKLFF. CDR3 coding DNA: TGCGCCAGCAGCTTGGAAGGGAACAGCGAAGAAAAACTGTTTTTT.